This TCR beta chain came from a study of cytomegalovirus exposure and HLA in healthy donors (dated by TCRdb to about 2017). As for the study more broadly: A later analysis indicated that the 90 to 150 validation repertoires were generated on the platform also employed for the approximately 700 repertoires of the first cohort. The study aimed to test whether signatures of past pathogen exposure could be identified by cataloging public T cell receptors. In addition to the first cohort of roughly 700 subjects, a separate validation cohort of 130 or so different subjects was used. High-throughput TCR immunosequencing, statistical association of individual TCRs with disease status, and machine learning were combined to predict cytomegalovirus infection status.

Beyond this particular receptor, the publication reports: In vitro tests confirmed that a few of the cytomegalovirus-associated TCR beta chains recognize cytomegalovirus antigens. A later analysis had no HLA typing for the validation cohort, so co-occurrence there was scored across all 130 or so repertoires. In a later analysis, TCRs clustered in the first cohort were found to also tend to co-occur in the roughly 130 validation repertoires, with 85% to 95% of cluster scores above 0. The authors suggested that the approach could potentially be extended to other disease states and immunological phenotypes. The study listed 150 to 200 TCR beta chains as associated with cytomegalovirus. Most TCR sequences were observed very rarely across donors, whereas some public TCRs were present in many individuals. Cytomegalovirus status was reported to be diagnosed by the classifier with high specificity and sensitivity in both the original and validation cohorts.

Libraries were constructed by the immunoSEQ multiplex PCR assay. In the paper's pipeline: A statistical classification framework was built for diagnosing cytomegalovirus status from the catalog of TCR beta chain sequences. TCRdb carries this immuneACCESS record with in-frame sequences only. Its versions omit some clonotypes, under half of them owing to an unresolved V gene in the studies checked, with the rest unexplained. That table gives V, J and clone size, and the DNA gave D and trimming. Across this sample there are about 150,000 clones, with around 80% seen only once. In total, the top ten clones hold just under 30% of the sample. The CDR3, from cysteine to phenylalanine, totals 15 residues. Of the read, only the CDR3 DNA is kept; its 45 bases are in frame from base 1. Ends trimmed: V by 3 bases, J by 5 bases; bases unmatched to a gene: 4. According to the germline V gene, CDR1 reads ENHRY and CDR2 reads SYGVKD.

As for this clone: It has no known antigen specificity. No clone much larger than this one lies a single base away; base qualities are absent.

The donors belonged to the validation cohort of approximately 130 subjects, which was separate from the roughly 670-subject first cohort. The sequence is built from TRBV10-3 and TRBJ1-4; the junction holds 9 bases that match TRBD1. Sequencing used PBMCs. The sequence came from a man between 25 and 39 years old in good health and CMV-seropositive. The bases are TGTGCCATCAGTGAAGGACAGGGGATCAATGAAAAACTGTTTTTT. Its protein is CAISEGQGINEKLFF.